These T cell receptor beta chains were read from a single sample in a study of CD8+CD57+ T cells in acquired aplastic anemia. TCRdb called the reads again in MiXCR, with one record for every CDR3 protein. The sample includes 200,000 to 250,000 distinct CDR3 sequences, around three fifths of them seen just once. Sequencing was carried out using sorted CD4+, CD8+, or CD8+CD57+ T cells (not recorded which) from PBMCs. All receptors come from a human donor with aplastic anemia. CDR3s include the opening cysteine and the closing phenylalanine or tryptophan. Fields, in order: V gene, D gene, clone size, J gene, CDR3 protein, CDR3 DNA. D genes are given only for firm matches. Not every row has a clone size; where given, it reads once, few, many or a size class.

>TRBV7-8|-|-|TRBJ2-2
CASSRIANTGELFF
TGTGCCAGCAGCCGGATTGCGAACACCGGGGAGCTGTTTTTT
>TRBV20-1|TRBD1|-|TRBJ1-1
CSARKGAGGTEAFF
TGCAGTGCTAGAAAGGGGGCGGGAGGCACTGAAGCTTTCTTT
>TRBV11-2|-|many|TRBJ2-7
CASSALRGKMNEQYF
TGTGCCAGCAGCGCCCTGCGGGGCAAGATGAACGAGCAGTACTTC
>TRBV2|TRBD2|-|TRBJ2-7
CASSGLAGHYEQYF
TGTGCCAGCAGTGGACTAGCGGGGCACTACGAGCAGTACTTC
>TRBV7-2|-|-|TRBJ1-6
CASSRQGYNSPLHF
TGTGCCAGCAGCCGTCAGGGGTATAATTCACCCCTCCACTTT
>TRBV12-3/TRBV12-4|-|-|TRBJ2-7
CASKPSGQGSTYEQYF
TGTGCCAGCAAGCCGAGTGGGCAGGGATCCACCTACGAGCAGTACTTC
>TRBV3-1|TRBD2|-|TRBJ2-1
CASSQVSAGIYLEQFF
TGTGCCAGCAGCCAAGTCTCAGCGGGGATTTATCTTGAGCAGTTCTTC
>TRBV29-1|-|-|TRBJ1-2
CSVGGPANYGYTF
TGCAGCGTTGGGGGGCCAGCTAACTATGGCTACACCTTC
>TRBV11-3|TRBD1|-|TRBJ1-2
CASSPRTGGGYTF
TGTGCCAGCAGCCCCCGGACAGGGGGAGGCTACACCTTC
>TRBV7-9|-|-|TRBJ2-5
CASSLQEEETQYF
TGTGCCAGCAGCTTACAGGAGGAAGAGACCCAGTACTTC
>TRBV9|TRBD2|-|TRBJ2-3
CASSVAGGVRDTQYF
TGTGCCAGCAGCGTAGCCGGGGGGGTCAGGGATACGCAGTATTTT
>TRBV12-3/TRBV12-4|-|few|TRBJ2-7
CASSLPRSEQYF
TGTGCCAGCAGCTTACCCAGGAGCGAGCAGTACTTC
>TRBV25-1|-|-|TRBJ1-4
CASSESSSNEKLFF
TGTGCCAGCAGTGAATCGAGTTCTAATGAAAAACTGTTTTTT
>TRBV7-9|-|-|TRBJ2-7
CASSLGGSDPTYEQYF
TGTGCCAGCAGCTTAGGAGGGTCAGACCCCACCTACGAGCAGTACTTC
>TRBV7-9|-|many|TRBJ1-1
CASSLLTDKGDMNTEAFF
TGTGCCAGCAGCTTATTGACCGACAAGGGGGATATGAACACTGAAGCTTTCTTT
>TRBV6-6|-|-|TRBJ1-1
CASSYSEGNTEAFF
TGTGCCAGCAGTTACTCAGAGGGGAACACTGAAGCTTTCTTT
>TRBV25-1|TRBD1|-|TRBJ2-7
CASTLGQGNYEQYF
TGTGCCTCGACCCTGGGACAGGGGAACTACGAGCAGTACTTC
>TRBV7-8|TRBD1|few|TRBJ2-7
CASSPGTAIPYEQYF
TGTGCCAGCAGCCCAGGGACAGCCATCCCCTACGAGCAGTACTTC
>TRBV5-1|-|-|TRBJ2-3
CASNPTGDTQYF
TGCGCCAGCAACCCGACTGGAGATACGCAGTATTTT
>TRBV6-1|-|-|TRBJ1-1
CASSESPGANTEAFF
TGTGCCAGCAGTGAATCCCCGGGGGCCAACACTGAAGCTTTCTTT
>TRBV24-1|TRBD2|-|TRBJ2-3
CATSSGGTDTQYF
TGTGCCACCAGTAGCGGGGGCACAGATACGCAGTATTTT
>TRBV19|TRBD1|-|TRBJ1-1
CATRQGTEAFF
TGTGCCACAAGACAGGGGACCGAAGCTTTCTTT
>TRBV6-6|-|-|TRBJ1-4
CASSYPGSWEGREKLFF
TGTGCCAGCAGTTACCCGGGGAGCTGGGAGGGTAGGGAAAAACTGTTTTTT
>TRBV10-3|-|few|TRBJ1-2
CATFKDSLYGYTF
TGTGCCACCTTTAAGGACAGCCTCTATGGCTACACCTTC
>TRBV29-1|TRBD2|-|TRBJ2-1
CSVKSGGTTTYNEQFF
TGCAGCGTTAAGAGCGGGGGGACGACAACCTACAATGAGCAGTTCTTC
>TRBV7-3|-|once|TRBJ1-2
CASSPTDHYGYTF
TGTGCCAGCAGCCCGACCGACCACTATGGCTACACCTTC
>TRBV24-1|-|-|TRBJ2-2
CATMDISNTGELFF
TGTGCCACCATGGACATCTCGAACACCGGGGAGCTGTTTTTT
>TRBV10-3|-|few|TRBJ1-2
CAISESGDYGYTF
TGTGCCATCAGTGAGTCAGGGGACTATGGCTACACCTTC
>TRBV29-1|TRBD1|-|TRBJ2-7
CSVEAGTGVRDYGQYF
TGCAGCGTTGAAGCCGGGACAGGGGTCCGAGACTACGGGCAGTACTTC
>TRBV29-1|-|once|TRBJ2-7
CSVGAPGGSSYEQYF
TGCAGCGTGGGGGCCCCAGGGGGGAGCTCCTACGAGCAGTACTTC
>TRBV10-3|-|-|TRBJ2-7
CAISERGTSYEQYF
TGTGCCATCAGTGAGCGGGGGACCTCCTACGAGCAGTACTTC
>TRBV12-3/TRBV12-4|-|few|TRBJ1-5
CAISDPEGNQPQHF
TGTGCCATCAGTGATCCCGAGGGGAATCAGCCCCAGCATTTT
>TRBV6-4|TRBD1|-|TRBJ2-7
CASSQSGTGTHEQYF
TGTGCCAGCAGTCAATCCGGGACAGGGACACACGAGCAGTACTTC
>TRBV2|-|-|TRBJ1-6
CASTPRRAGNSPLHF
TGTGCCAGCACACCCCGGAGGGCAGGTAATTCACCCCTCCACTTT
>TRBV20-1|TRBD2|-|TRBJ2-3
CSAQGRPSGMSADTQYF
TGCAGTGCCCAAGGCCGTCCTAGCGGGATGTCGGCAGATACGCAGTATTTT
>TRBV25-1|-|-|TRBJ1-4
CASSAFSGGDEKLFF
TGTGCCAGCAGTGCCTTTTCGGGGGGCGATGAAAAACTGTTTTTT
>TRBV7-2|-|-|TRBJ2-7
CASSQPGWEQYF
TGTGCCAGCAGCCAACCCGGCTGGGAGCAGTACTTC
>TRBV6-5|TRBD1|-|TRBJ2-7
CASRGQATYEQYF
TGTGCCAGCAGAGGACAGGCTACCTACGAGCAGTACTTC
>TRBV7-9|-|-|TRBJ2-5
CASSLDSGETQYF
TGTGCCAGCAGTCTCGACTCGGGAGAGACCCAGTACTTC
>TRBV2|-|-|TRBJ1-5
CASSEVGGWGQPQHF
TGTGCCAGCAGTGAGGTCGGAGGGTGGGGCCAGCCCCAGCATTTT
>TRBV6-5|-|many|TRBJ1-1
CASSYASLSEAFF
TGTGCCAGCAGTTACGCGTCTTTGTCTGAAGCTTTCTTT
>TRBV20-1|TRBD1|-|TRBJ1-2
CSAKQGGVSYTF
TGCAGTGCTAAACAGGGGGGAGTTAGCTACACCTTC
>TRBV9|-|once|TRBJ1-4
CASSPDSNEKLFF
TGTGCCAGCAGCCCCGACAGTAATGAAAAACTGTTTTTT
>TRBV7-9|-|-|TRBJ1-1
CASSVGGGLENTEAFF
TGTGCCAGCAGCGTAGGGGGGGGGTTGGAGAACACTGAAGCTTTCTTT
>TRBV9|TRBD2|few|TRBJ2-5
CASSPSGTWGETQYF
TGTGCCAGCAGCCCAAGCGGGACCTGGGGAGAGACCCAGTACTTC
>TRBV24-1|-|-|TRBJ2-3
CATSDRTTGSTDTQYF
TGTGCCACCAGTGATAGGACTACCGGTAGCACAGATACGCAGTATTTT
>TRBV15|-|-|TRBJ2-7
CATSSSWTVSSYEQYF
TGTGCCACCAGCAGCTCGTGGACGGTGAGCTCCTACGAGCAGTACTTC
>TRBV7-9|-|-|TRBJ2-2
CASSSADGNTGELFF
TGTGCCAGCAGCTCCGCCGACGGGAACACCGGGGAGCTGTTTTTT
>TRBV12-3/TRBV12-4|-|-|TRBJ2-3
CASSLLGSTQYF
TGTGCCAGCAGTTTATTGGGCTCTACGCAGTATTTT
>TRBV10-3|-|-|TRBJ1-6
CASHLTAEVGNSPLHF
TGTGCCAGCCATCTCACGGCGGAGGTCGGTAATTCACCCCTCCACTTT
>TRBV11-2|-|-|TRBJ2-7
CASSRDPSSYEQYF
TGTGCCAGCTCTCGGGATCCGTCGTCCTACGAGCAGTACTTC